The 14 T cell receptor beta chains below come from one sample, sequenced in a study of patients and donors after allogeneic stem cell transplantation. TCRdb redid the calling of the RT-PCR reads with MiXCR, one entry per CDR3 protein. This table has approximately 150,000 distinct CDR3 sequences, about 24% appearing once. The sequenced sample was blood, either unsorted or a sorted T cell fraction (not recorded which). The receptor set was obtained from a human donor who was either an allogeneic HSCT recipient or a stem cell or donor lymphocyte infusion donor (not recorded which). It is not recorded whose cells these are; they may come from a transplant donor.

There are a few counts of this clonotype. The rearrangement links TRBV7-8 to TRBJ2-1, with TRBD2 identical over 12 bases. The CDR3 consists of 16 residues. After removal of 5 bases from V and 5 bases from J, the junction contained 7 bases not matched to a gene. Per the germline V gene, CDR1 is SGHVS and CDR2 is FQNEAQ. The CDR3 region is CASSRRLAGVNNEQFF. Written as DNA, the CDR3 is TGTGCCAGCAGCCGGCGACTAGCGGGAGTCAACAATGAGCAGTTCTTC.

This clonotype occurred a few times. V usage is TRBV20-1 and J usage is TRBJ2-3; D tentatively fits TRBD1 or TRBD2 (6 bases each). V shed 3 bases and J shed 1 base, with 11 bases lying between them. The germline gives CDR1 DFQATT, CDR2 SNEGSKA (reference sequence). The CDR3 has 14 amino acids. CDR3 amino acids: CSASLGGRTDTQYF. Written as DNA, the CDR3 is TGCAGTGCTAGTTTGGGGGGCCGCACAGATACGCAGTATTTT.

The gene calls are TRBV6-5 and TRBJ2-5; the D gene is possibly TRBD2 (7 bases). V lost 2 bases to trimming and J lost 0 bases, with 13 bases between them. The germline V gene encodes CDR1 MNHEY and CDR2 SVGAGI. The CDR3 extends over 16 amino acids. CDR3: CASSYVGGPYQETQYF. In DNA, the CDR3 is TGTGCCAGCAGTTACGTCGGGGGGCCCTACCAAGAGACCCAGTACTTC.

As DNA, the CDR3 is TGTGCCAGCAGCGCTCTCGGGGACCATTACGAGCAGTACTTC. It encodes CASSALGDHYEQYF. V and J are TRBV9 and TRBJ2-7, with D tentatively TRBD1 or TRBD2 (5 bases each). Trimming shortened V by 3 bases and J by 4 bases, and 14 bases separated the two germline ends. This CDR3 spans 14 amino acids. In germline, CDR1 is SGDLS, CDR2 YYNGEE.

As regards this clonotype: The junction departs from the called germline gene at one end, perhaps through a read error. The chain employs TRBV14 and TRBJ2-7; D might be TRBD1 (5 bases). Germline V CDR1 and CDR2: SGHDN, FVKESK. This CDR3 region has 14 residues. CDR3 in amino acids: CASSPGTGPYEQYF. DNA for the CDR3: TGTGCCAGTAGCCCAGGCACAGGACCCTACGAGCAGTACTTC.

This clonotype appeared many times. This sequence joins TRBV2 and TRBJ2-7; TRBD1 is a possible D gene (5 bases). Germline CDR1 is SNHLY and CDR2 is FYNNEI. The CDR3 consists of 12 residues. Trimming took off 6 bases at V and 3 bases at J, with 9 bases between the two ends. Here the CDR3 DNA reads TGTGCCAGCAGAGTAGACAGCTACGAGCAGTACTTC. Translation gives CASRVDSYEQYF.

This clonotype appeared a few times. The chain couples TRBV12-3 or TRBV12-4 to TRBJ1-4; D perhaps matches TRBD1 (5 bases). This CDR3 has 15 amino acids. V was trimmed by 6 bases and J by 5 bases, leaving 16 bases between them. The DNA for the CDR3 is TGTGCCAGCAGCCTTGGGACCGCGACCAATGAAAAACTGTTTTTT. Translating it yields CASSLGTATNEKLFF.

This clonotype was counted many times. The chain uses TRBV7-8 and TRBJ1-2, with no clear D. V was pared by 3 bases and J by 4 bases, with 12 bases between. Germline V gene data show CDR1 as SGHVS and CDR2 as FQNEAQ. This CDR3 region has 14 residues. DNA for the CDR3: TGTGCCAGCAGCTTTGACCTTATCGGCTATGGCTACACCTTC. As protein: CASSFDLIGYGYTF. Variable domain in full (rest from reference TRBV7-8 and TRBJ1-2): GAGVSQSPRYKVAKRGQDVALRCDPISGHVSLFWYQQALGQGPEFLTYFQNEAQLDKSGLPSDRFFAERPEGSVSTLKIQRTQQEDSAVYLCASSFDLIGYGYTFGSGTRLTVV.

On this clonotype: This may be a read error, as it is one base from a much larger clone. Because it lacks the conserved phenylalanine or tryptophan at the end, this CDR3 is likely a read error. J is TRBJ1-6 and V is TRBV20-1; TRBD1 agrees at 7 bases. Unmatched junction bases numbered 6, after V lost 1 base and J lost 6 bases. CDR1 and CDR2 from the germline V gene are DFQATT and SNEGSKA (reference sequence). This CDR3 has 15 amino acids. In nucleotides, the CDR3 is TGCAGTGCTAGAGCCGTAGGGACAGCTAATTCACCCCTCCACTTG. It translates to CSARAVGTANSPLHL.

This sequence joins TRBV27 and TRBJ2-7; D unresolved. CDR1 MNHEY and CDR2 SMNVEV come from the germline V gene (reference sequence). The CDR3 spans 15 residues. V lost 5 bases and J lost 5, with 19 bases in between. CDR3 region: CASSPVQWSVDEQYF. The CDR3 DNA reads TGTGCCAGCAGTCCCGTGCAATGGAGTGTGGACGAGCAGTACTTC.

This clonotype was counted many times. The chain has TRBV9 and TRBJ1-4; D might be TRBD1 (6 bases). Germline V gene sequence: CDR1 SGDLS, CDR2 YYNGEE. V was pared by 0 bases and J by 8 bases, with 17 bases between. The CDR3 is 16 residues long. For the CDR3, the DNA is TGTGCCAGCAGCGTAGGGGTGGCGGACAGAAGGGAAAAACTGTTTTTT. This gives the protein CASSVGVADRREKLFF.

The chain couples TRBV20-1 to TRBJ1-2; D not resolved. Germline lookup yields CDR1 DFQATT and CDR2 SNEGSKA (reference sequence). This CDR3 comprises 13 residues. Trimming cost V 6 bases and J 4 bases, with 15 bases left between them. The CDR3 DNA reads as TGCAGTGCCGCAGGCTCAACAGCCTATGGCTACACCTTC. This encodes CSAAGSTAYGYTF.

This clonotype was found many times. The chain combines TRBV28 with TRBJ1-2, with D uncertain. The germline V gene encodes CDR1 MDHEN and CDR2 SYDVKM. This CDR3 contains 13 residues. V was pared by 2 bases and J by 5 bases, with 9 bases between. The CDR3 DNA follows: TGTGCCAGCAGTTTAAGGGCAAATTATGGCTACACCTTC. This gives the protein CASSLRANYGYTF.

The V gene is TRBV5-1, the J gene TRBJ1-1; D not certain. CDR1 and CDR2 from the germline V gene are SGHRS and YFSETQ. The CDR3 spans 11 residues. Trimming removed 7 bases at V and 4 bases at J, with 8 bases between. CDR3 sequence: CASGIGTEAFF. The CDR3 DNA reads TGCGCCAGCGGGATAGGCACTGAAGCTTTCTTT.